Listed below are T cell receptor beta chains from one sample, sequenced in a study of OX40 agonist ivuxolimab in advanced cancers. The method was immunoSEQ multiplex PCR; TCRdb's version includes in-frame clones alone and lacks a portion of them. The sample includes 55,000 or so clones, 70% to 90% of them seen just once. This sample comprised CD4+ or CD8+ T cells sorted from blood, obtained in a trial of the OX40 agonist ivuxolimab. These TCRs come from an adult with an advanced solid tumor such as melanoma, head and neck, liver or kidney cancer. Both conserved end residues are part of each CDR3. D genes are given only for firm matches. Clone size, where shown, is once, few, many, or a class for clones that have expanded.

j_call: TRBJ1-1
v_call: TRBV6-6
clone_size: NA
d_call: NA
cdr3_aa: CASRFRVGGTEAFF
cdr3_nt: TGTGCCAGCAGATTCAGGGTAGGAGGCACTGAAGCTTTCTTT

j_call: TRBJ2-5
v_call: TRBV1
clone_size: NA
d_call: NA
cdr3_aa: CTSTPGGQGGETQYF
cdr3_nt: TGCACCAGCACCCCAGGGGGACAGGGAGGAGAGACCCAGTACTTC

j_call: TRBJ1-6
v_call: TRBV6-1
clone_size: NA
d_call: NA
cdr3_aa: CASSEVGLSPLHF
cdr3_nt: TGTGCCAGCAGTGAAGTCGGACTTTCACCCCTCCACTTT

j_call: TRBJ2-1
v_call: TRBV19
clone_size: NA
d_call: NA
cdr3_aa: CASSTRGAFYNEQFF
cdr3_nt: TGTGCCAGTAGTACCCGGGGGGCCTTCTACAATGAGCAGTTCTTC

j_call: TRBJ1-1
v_call: TRBV10-1
clone_size: few
d_call: TRBD1
cdr3_aa: CASSESTTGSEAFF
cdr3_nt: TGCGCCAGCAGTGAGTCGACGACAGGGTCTGAAGCTTTCTTT

j_call: TRBJ1-2
v_call: TRBV6-5
clone_size: NA
d_call: NA
cdr3_aa: CASTQWSSNYGYTF
cdr3_nt: TGTGCCAGCACACAATGGTCTTCTAACTATGGCTACACCTTC

j_call: TRBJ1-4
v_call: TRBV18
clone_size: NA
d_call: NA
cdr3_aa: CASSRQRDSTNEKLFF
cdr3_nt: TGTGCCAGCTCTCGCCAGAGGGATTCAACTAATGAAAAACTGTTTTTT

j_call: TRBJ1-6
v_call: TRBV19
clone_size: NA
d_call: TRBD1
cdr3_aa: CASSMGQSNSPLHF
cdr3_nt: TGTGCCAGTAGTATGGGACAGAGTAATTCACCCCTCCACTTT

j_call: TRBJ2-5
v_call: TRBV30
clone_size: NA
d_call: NA
cdr3_aa: CAWSGRGETQYF
cdr3_nt: TGTGCCTGGAGTGGCAGGGGAGAGACCCAGTACTTC

j_call: TRBJ2-1
v_call: TRBV29-1
clone_size: NA
d_call: NA
cdr3_aa: CSVEGDTGIRQFF
cdr3_nt: TGCAGCGTTGAAGGAGACACAGGAATCAGGCAGTTCTTC

j_call: TRBJ2-5
v_call: TRBV29-1
clone_size: NA
d_call: NA
cdr3_aa: CSAQGRHKETQYF
cdr3_nt: TGCAGCGCCCAGGGGAGGCACAAGGAGACCCAGTACTTC

j_call: TRBJ2-1
v_call: TRBV5-1
clone_size: few
d_call: TRBD2
cdr3_aa: CASGGEGFNEQFF
cdr3_nt: TGCGCCAGCGGGGGGGAAGGTTTCAATGAGCAGTTCTTC

j_call: TRBJ2-5
v_call: TRBV14
clone_size: NA
d_call: NA
cdr3_aa: CASSQDREGAETQYF
cdr3_nt: TGTGCCAGCAGCCAAGATAGAGAAGGGGCCGAGACCCAGTACTTC

j_call: TRBJ1-5
v_call: TRBV19
clone_size: NA
d_call: NA
cdr3_aa: CASSIGFQGNQPQHF
cdr3_nt: TGTGCCAGTAGTATAGGGTTTCAGGGCAATCAGCCCCAGCATTTT

j_call: TRBJ1-1
v_call: TRBV18
clone_size: NA
d_call: NA
cdr3_aa: CASSPIRGSGHMNTEAFF
cdr3_nt: TGTGCCAGCTCACCAATCAGGGGATCCGGGCATATGAACACTGAAGCTTTCTTT

j_call: TRBJ2-1
v_call: TRBV18
clone_size: NA
d_call: NA
cdr3_aa: CASSPGIRSNEQFF
cdr3_nt: TGTGCCAGCTCCCCCGGGATCAGGAGTAATGAGCAGTTCTTC

j_call: TRBJ1-3
v_call: TRBV27
clone_size: NA
d_call: NA
cdr3_aa: CASSFTGTTGNTIYF
cdr3_nt: TGTGCCAGCAGTTTCACCGGGACAACCGGAAACACCATATATTTT

j_call: TRBJ1-2
v_call: TRBV6-6
clone_size: NA
d_call: TRBD1
cdr3_aa: CASSLPSRDRAYGYTF
cdr3_nt: TGTGCCAGCAGCCTCCCCTCCCGGGACAGGGCCTATGGCTACACCTTC

j_call: TRBJ1-5
v_call: TRBV4-2
clone_size: NA
d_call: NA
cdr3_aa: CASSQDRGVQPQHF
cdr3_nt: TGTGCCAGCAGCCAAGACAGGGGTGTCCAGCCCCAGCATTTT

j_call: TRBJ2-7
v_call: TRBV30
clone_size: NA
d_call: TRBD1
cdr3_aa: CAWSTDRGFEQYF
cdr3_nt: TGTGCCTGGAGTACGGACAGGGGTTTCGAGCAGTACTTC

j_call: TRBJ1-2
v_call: TRBV2
clone_size: NA
d_call: NA
cdr3_aa: CASSDGSYPNYGYTF
cdr3_nt: TGTGCCAGCAGTGATGGCAGCTACCCTAACTATGGCTACACCTTC

j_call: TRBJ1-6
v_call: TRBV27
clone_size: NA
d_call: TRBD1
cdr3_aa: CASSSTGQGNSPLHF
cdr3_nt: TGTGCCAGCAGTTCGACGGGACAGGGTAATTCACCCCTCCACTTT

j_call: TRBJ2-7
v_call: TRBV27
clone_size: NA
d_call: TRBD2
cdr3_aa: CASRPHLGLAGGQGVYEQYF
cdr3_nt: TGTGCCAGCAGACCTCACCTGGGACTAGCGGGGGGGCAAGGGGTTTACGAGCAGTACTTC

j_call: TRBJ2-5
v_call: TRBV19
clone_size: once
d_call: NA
cdr3_aa: CATSTLGETQYF
cdr3_nt: TGTGCCACCTCAACTTTGGGGGAGACCCAGTACTTC

j_call: TRBJ2-7
v_call: TRBV5-1
clone_size: NA
d_call: NA
cdr3_aa: CASSIFWDPTTPYEQYF
cdr3_nt: TGCGCCAGCAGCATCTTTTGGGACCCAACCACGCCCTACGAGCAGTACTTC

j_call: TRBJ1-4
v_call: TRBV14
clone_size: NA
d_call: NA
cdr3_aa: CASSHGTGRLFF
cdr3_nt: TGTGCCAGCAGCCATGGTACAGGGCGTCTGTTTTTT

j_call: TRBJ2-2
v_call: TRBV11-2
clone_size: NA
d_call: NA
cdr3_aa: CASRRWESGELFF
cdr3_nt: TGTGCCAGCAGGAGGTGGGAGTCCGGGGAGCTGTTTTTT

j_call: TRBJ1-1
v_call: TRBV18
clone_size: NA
d_call: TRBD1
cdr3_aa: CASSLGGGGNTEAFF
cdr3_nt: TGTGCCAGCTCGTTAGGGGGAGGGGGCAACACTGAAGCTTTCTTT

j_call: TRBJ1-2
v_call: TRBV6-5
clone_size: once
d_call: NA
cdr3_aa: CASSVGSANYGYTF
cdr3_nt: TGTGCCAGCAGTGTGGGTAGTGCTAACTATGGCTACACCTTC

j_call: TRBJ2-2
v_call: TRBV11-2
clone_size: NA
d_call: TRBD2
cdr3_aa: CASRLAETITNTGELFF
cdr3_nt: TGTGCCAGCAGACTAGCGGAGACCATCACGAACACCGGGGAGCTGTTTTTT

j_call: TRBJ1-6
v_call: TRBV12-5
clone_size: NA
d_call: NA
cdr3_aa: CASGHGREDSPLHF
cdr3_nt: TGTGCTAGTGGTCATGGGAGGGAGGACTCACCCCTCCACTTT

j_call: TRBJ2-6
v_call: TRBV30
clone_size: NA
d_call: NA
cdr3_aa: CAWSGGTSGANVLTF
cdr3_nt: TGTGCCTGGAGTGGGGGGACTTCTGGGGCCAACGTCCTGACTTTC